This T cell receptor beta chain was sequenced in a study of T cell responses to AZD1222 COVID-19 vaccine. Study-wide points: Females made up more of the donors, who were largely white British, and clonal diversity may have come out too low.

Data came from immunoSEQ multiplex PCR; TCRdb stores just in-frame clones and leaves some out. The sample records around 130,000 clones, approximately 90% being singletons. This CDR3 contains 16 residues. Trimming took 0 bases from V and 1 from J; bases not matched to a gene: 1. Germline CDR1 and CDR2: LGHNA and YNFKEQ. Concerning this clone itself: Its antigen is unidentified.

The sequencing used peripheral blood, collected 28 days after the second dose of the MenACWY control vaccine. This chain connects TRBV4-2 to TRBJ2-5; 11 positions agree with TRBD2. This TCR was sampled from an adult who received the MenACWY meningococcal vaccine as a control. CDR3 nucleotide sequence: TGTGCCAGCAGCCAAGAACTAGCGGGGGTCCAAGAGACCCAGTACTTC. Translated, it gives CASSQELAGVQETQYF.